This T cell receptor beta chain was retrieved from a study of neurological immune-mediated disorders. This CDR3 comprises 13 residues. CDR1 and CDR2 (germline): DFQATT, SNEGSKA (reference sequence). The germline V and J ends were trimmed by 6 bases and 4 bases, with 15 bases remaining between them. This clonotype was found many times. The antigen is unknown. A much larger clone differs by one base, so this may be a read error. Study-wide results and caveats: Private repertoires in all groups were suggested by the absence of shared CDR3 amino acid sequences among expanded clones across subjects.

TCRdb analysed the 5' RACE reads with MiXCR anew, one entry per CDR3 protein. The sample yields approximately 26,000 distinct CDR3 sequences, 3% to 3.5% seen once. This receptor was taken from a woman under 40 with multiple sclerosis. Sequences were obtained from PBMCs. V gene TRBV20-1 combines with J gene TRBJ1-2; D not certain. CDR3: CSARRKSIYGYTF. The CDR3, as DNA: TGCAGTGCCAGACGAAAGTCGATCTATGGCTACACCTTC.